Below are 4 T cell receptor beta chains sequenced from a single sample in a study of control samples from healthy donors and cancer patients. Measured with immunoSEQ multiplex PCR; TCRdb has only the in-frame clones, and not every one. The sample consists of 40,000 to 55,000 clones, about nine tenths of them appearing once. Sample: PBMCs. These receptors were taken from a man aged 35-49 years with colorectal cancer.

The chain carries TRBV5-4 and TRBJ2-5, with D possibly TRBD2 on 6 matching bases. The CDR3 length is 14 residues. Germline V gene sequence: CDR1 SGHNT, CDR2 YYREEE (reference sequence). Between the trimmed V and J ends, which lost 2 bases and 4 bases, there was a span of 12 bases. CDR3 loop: CASSFIGRGETQYF. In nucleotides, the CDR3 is TGTGCCAGCAGCTTTATCGGGCGGGGAGAGACCCAGTACTTC.

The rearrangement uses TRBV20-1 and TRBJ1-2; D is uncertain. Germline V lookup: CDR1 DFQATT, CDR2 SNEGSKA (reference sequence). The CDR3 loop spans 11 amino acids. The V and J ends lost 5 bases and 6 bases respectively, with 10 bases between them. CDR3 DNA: TGCAGTGCTTCCAGAATAAATGGCTACACCTTC. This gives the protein CSASRINGYTF.

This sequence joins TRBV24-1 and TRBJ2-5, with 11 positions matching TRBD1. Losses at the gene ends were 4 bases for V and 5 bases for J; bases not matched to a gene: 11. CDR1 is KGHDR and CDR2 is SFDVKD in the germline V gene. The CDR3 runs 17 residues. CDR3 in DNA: TGTGCCACCAGTGACCCTAGGACAGGGGGCGTTCGGGAGACCCAGTACTTC. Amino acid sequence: CATSDPRTGGVRETQYF.

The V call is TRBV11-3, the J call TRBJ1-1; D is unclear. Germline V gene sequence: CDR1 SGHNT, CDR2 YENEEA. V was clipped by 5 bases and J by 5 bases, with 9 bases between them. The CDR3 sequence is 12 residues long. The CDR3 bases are TGTGCCAGCAGCCCCACGGGGACTGAAGCTTTCTTT. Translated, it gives CASSPTGTEAFF.